The 11 T cell receptor beta chains presented below share a single source sample, sequenced in a study of OX40 agonist ivuxolimab in advanced cancers. TCRdb keeps only in-frame clones here, not all; method: immunoSEQ multiplex PCR. The data hold more than 35,000 clones, with around 83% observed a single time. The starting material was CD4+ or CD8+ T cells sorted from blood, obtained in a trial of the OX40 agonist ivuxolimab. Source of these receptors: an adult with an advanced solid tumor such as melanoma, head and neck, liver or kidney cancer.

The chain carries TRBV5-1 and TRBJ2-1; no reliable D call. The CDR3 consists of 15 residues. Germline V CDR1 and CDR2: SGHRS, YFSETQ. The ends were cut back, 0 bases at V and 4 bases at J, with 11 bases in the middle. The CDR3 reads CASSLGSTIYNEQFF. For the CDR3, the DNA is TGCGCCAGCAGCTTGGGTAGTACTATTTACAATGAGCAGTTCTTC.

V is TRBV19 and J is TRBJ2-7, with TRBD1 matching 7 bases. V gave up 5 bases and J gave up 9 bases; unmatched junction bases: 19. CDR1 LNHDA and CDR2 SQIVND come from the germline V gene (reference sequence). This CDR3 spans 16 amino acids. CDR3 protein: CASSSWTGDLRRGQYF. The DNA of the CDR3 is TGTGCCAGTAGTTCTTGGACAGGAGACCTACGAAGGGGGCAGTACTTC. The full variable domain, completed using reference TRBV19 and TRBJ2-7, is DGGITQSPKYLFRKEGQNVTLSCEQNLNHDAMYWYRQDPGQGLRLIYYSQIVNDFQKGDIAEGYSVSREKKESFPLTVTSAQKNPTAFYLCASSSWTGDLRRGQYFGPGTRLTVT.

V and J are TRBV5-1 and TRBJ2-7; 10 bases align to TRBD1. This CDR3 region has 14 residues. J gave up 4 bases and V 3 bases, and 4 bases lay outside the gene matches. CDR1 and CDR2 (germline): SGHRS, YFSETQ. Here the CDR3 reads CASSSRTGGYEQYF. Here the CDR3 DNA reads TGCGCCAGCAGCTCCCGGACAGGGGGGTACGAGCAGTACTTC.

This clone was recorded once. This sequence joins TRBV18 and TRBJ1-6; D gene unclear. This CDR3 region has 15 residues. Germline-derived CDR1 and CDR2 are KGHSH and LQKENI. V dropped 3 bases and J dropped 1 base, with 7 bases sitting between them. The CDR3 sequence is CASSPTASYNSPLHF. In DNA form, the CDR3 reads TGTGCCAGCTCACCCACCGCTTCCTATAATTCACCCCTCCACTTT.

The DNA of the CDR3 is TGTGCCAGCAGTTACGGGCGCGAGGGAGAGGGCGAGCAGTACTTC. Translated, it gives CASSYGREGEGEQYF. V usage is TRBV6-5 and J usage is TRBJ2-7; tentative D call: TRBD2 (5 bases). CDR1 MNHEY and CDR2 SVGAGI come from the germline V gene. The CDR3 runs to 15 residues. The V end was cut by 2 bases, the J end by 6 bases, with 17 bases between.

The table lists this clone with a few counts. The rearrangement uses TRBV7-2 and TRBJ1-6, with D unclear. Trimming left V 6 bases short and J 13 bases short, with 13 bases between. CDR1 SGHTA and CDR2 FQGNSA come from the germline V gene. The CDR3 contains 12 residues. Here the CDR3 reads CASRFSLGPLHF. The CDR3 nucleotides are TGTGCCAGCAGATTCTCCTTGGGTCCCCTCCACTTT.

The CDR3 DNA follows: TGTGCCAGCAGCTTGGATCTCCAGGCACGAACCGGGGAGCTGTTTTTT. This translates into CASSLDLQARTGELFF. The chain recombines TRBV7-9 with TRBJ2-2; D gene ambiguous. Trimming stripped 3 bases from V and 5 bases from J, with 16 bases between. The CDR3 has 16 residues. Germline-derived CDR1 and CDR2 are SEHNR and FQNEAQ (reference sequence).

J is TRBJ2-2 and V is TRBV14; D might be TRBD1 (7 bases). Germline CDR1 and CDR2: SGHDN and FVKESK. The V end was cut by 3 bases, the J end by 4 bases, with 12 bases between. The CDR3 length is 15 residues. The CDR3 coding sequence is TGTGCCAGCAGCCAGTCAGGGGGGAGCACCGGGGAGCTGTTTTTT. Protein product: CASSQSGGSTGELFF.

The CDR3 region is CASSSLTFMGYTF. CDR3 DNA: TGTGCCAGCAGTTCCCTAACCTTCATGGGCTACACCTTC. The chain employs TRBV27 and TRBJ1-2, with D unclear. Germline CDR1 and CDR2: MNHEY and SMNVEV (reference sequence). CDR3 length equals 13 residues. V dropped 4 bases and J dropped 8 bases, with 14 bases sitting between them.

The rearrangement uses TRBV5-4 and TRBJ1-5; 9 bases fit TRBD1. The V gene's germline CDR1 is SGHNT and CDR2 YYREEE (reference sequence). With 4 bases clipped from V and 7 bases from J, the junction kept 12 bases outside the gene matches. The CDR3 extends over 16 amino acids. CDR3 amino acids: CASSTSGTGLGQPQHF. In DNA, the CDR3 is TGTGCCAGCAGCACATCCGGGACAGGGCTGGGGCAGCCCCAGCATTTT.

The CDR3 DNA reads TGTGCCAGTAGTTTCAGGACTAGCGCAGATACGCAGTATTTT. It specifies CASSFRTSADTQYF. The V and J genes are TRBV19 and TRBJ2-3, with TRBD2 identical over 9 bases. The ends lost 5 bases at V and 4 bases at J; junction bases unmatched: 4. Germline CDR1 and CDR2: LNHDA and SQIVND (reference sequence). The CDR3 runs 14 residues.